Following are 15 T cell receptor beta chains from one sample sequenced in a study of cytomegalovirus exposure and HLA in healthy donors (dated by TCRdb to about 2017). The library was produced with the immunoSEQ multiplex PCR assay. For the multiplex PCR, a mixture combining 60 forward primers for TCR Vbeta segments and 13 reverse primers for TCR Jbeta segments was used. The immuneACCESS repertoire file appears here via TCRdb, limited to in-frame rearrangements. These files lack a portion of the clones; in checked studies, under half of the deficit traces to unresolved V genes, and the cause of the others is not known. This sample comprises about 170,000 clones, 76% of them detected only once. The ten most abundant clones make up approximately 0.76% of the sample. The sequenced sample was PBMCs. These receptors all come from a female donor in good health and CMV-seronegative.

The chain employs TRBV4-1 and TRBJ1-3; 10 bases agree with TRBD1. Trimming took 0 bases from V and 4 from J; bases not matched to a gene: 6. Germline V CDR1 and CDR2: MGHRA, YSYEKL. This CDR3 has 17 residues. CDR3 sequence reads: CASSQDPGQGNGNTIYF. The CDR3 bases are TGCGCCAGCAGCCAAGATCCGGGACAGGGGAACGGAAACACCATATATTTT.

This chain links TRBV7-9 with TRBJ1-2; D not resolved. The germline V and J ends were trimmed by 0 bases and 4 bases, with 6 bases remaining between them. The germline V gene encodes CDR1 SEHNR and CDR2 FQNEAQ (reference sequence). This CDR3 has 13 residues. CDR3: CASSLAGLYGYTF. In DNA, the CDR3 is TGTGCCAGCAGCTTAGCGGGCCTCTATGGCTACACCTTC.

On this clone itself: The identical CDR3 is also encoded by other nucleotide sequences in the sample. The chain carries TRBV9 and TRBJ1-4; TRBD1 matches 7 bases. V shed 1 base, J shed 8 bases, and the junction held 11 bases outside the gene matches. There are 16 residues in the CDR3. Germline V gene sequence: CDR1 SGDLS, CDR2 YYNGEE. As DNA, the CDR3 is TGTGCCAGCAGCGTACATACCGGGACAGAGAGCGAAAAACTGTTTTTT. Amino acid sequence: CASSVHTGTESEKLFF.

The chain joins TRBV7-3 to TRBJ2-2; D unresolved. With 8 bases removed from V and 0 bases from J, the gap between germline ends came to 10 bases. This CDR3 spans 14 amino acids. Looked up from germline, CDR1 is SGHTA and CDR2 is FQGTGA. The CDR3 here is CASEEAPNTGELFF. DNA for the CDR3: TGTGCCAGCGAAGAGGCACCGAACACCGGGGAGCTGTTTTTT.

The V call is TRBV5-4, the J call TRBJ2-1; D gene ambiguous. The germline V gene encodes CDR1 SGHNT and CDR2 YYREEE (reference sequence). This CDR3 is 15 amino acids long. V dropped 0 bases and J dropped 0 bases, with 7 bases sitting between them. DNA for the CDR3: TGTGCCAGCAGCTTGGATCCGAGCTCCTACAATGAGCAGTTCTTC. It encodes CASSLDPSSYNEQFF.

The chain joins TRBV5-1 to TRBJ2-3; 7 bases agree with TRBD1. The CDR3 runs to 14 residues. Germline V gene lookup returns CDR1 SGHRS and CDR2 YFSETQ. The V and J ends lost 4 bases and 5 bases, in that order; junction bases with no gene match: 7. CDR3: CASSRDRVEDTQYF. DNA of the CDR3: TGCGCCAGCAGCCGCGACAGGGTGGAAGATACGCAGTATTTT. Based on the CDR3 plus reference TRBV5-1 and TRBJ2-3, the full variable domain is KAGVTQTPRYLIKTRGQQVTLSCSPISGHRSVSWYQQTPGQGLQFLFEYFSETQRNKGNFPGRFSGRQFSNSRSEMNVSTLELGDSALYLCASSRDRVEDTQYFGPGTRLTVL.

The sample holds one count of this clone. The V call is TRBV5-5, the J call TRBJ2-3; D possibly corresponds to TRBD1 (6 bases). Between the trimmed V and J ends, which lost 5 bases and 4 bases, there was a span of 14 bases. In germline, CDR1 is SGHKS, CDR2 YYEKEE (reference sequence). This CDR3 has 14 amino acids. The CDR3 nucleotides are TGTGCCAGCAGAGTTGGGGGCCTCTCAGATACGCAGTATTTT. This encodes CASRVGGLSDTQYF.

This clone was recorded once. The rearrangement links TRBV7-6 to TRBJ2-2; 13 nucleotides match TRBD2. Germline lookup yields CDR1 SGHVS and CDR2 FNYEAQ. The CDR3 has 18 amino acids. V lost 1 base and J lost 2; bases outside the gene matches: 4. CDR3 sequence: CASSLVTSGGTNTGELFF. As DNA, the CDR3 is TGTGCCAGCAGCTTAGTGACTAGCGGGGGGACCAACACCGGGGAGCTGTTTTTT.

The chain links TRBV5-4 to TRBJ2-7; perhaps TRBD1 as D (6 bases). This CDR3 has 14 residues. The germline CDR1 and CDR2 sequences are SGHNT and YYREEE (reference sequence). V lost 4 bases to trimming and J lost 7 bases, with 18 bases between them. The CDR3 region is CASSPAQGLEEQYF. The CDR3 nucleotides read TGTGCCAGCAGCCCCGCTCAGGGGTTAGAGGAGCAGTACTTC.

The J gene is TRBJ1-5, the V gene TRBV19; tentatively, D is TRBD1 (6 bases). V gave up 8 bases and J gave up 0 bases, with 14 bases separating them. The CDR3 is made up of 15 amino acids. Germline V lookup: CDR1 LNHDA, CDR2 SQIVND (reference sequence). The CDR3 is CASCEQGYSNQPQHF. The CDR3 DNA reads TGTGCCAGTTGTGAACAGGGCTATAGCAATCAGCCCCAGCATTTT.

This rearrangement joins TRBV9 to TRBJ2-3; D gene uncertain. The germline V and J ends were trimmed by 3 bases and 6 bases, with 8 bases remaining between them. Germline V gives CDR1 SGDLS, CDR2 YYNGEE. The CDR3 covers 12 residues. The DNA of the CDR3 is TGTGCCAGCAGCGACGGGTCGGATACGCAGTATTTT. Translation: CASSDGSDTQYF.

This clone was detected only a few times. CDR3 bases: TGTGCCAGCAGTCTAACTCGACAGCAAGCAGAGACCCAGTACTTC. Residues: CASSLTRQQAETQYF. The rearrangement joins TRBV2 to TRBJ2-5; maybe TRBD1 (5 bases). This CDR3 contains 15 residues. V lost 5 bases to trimming and J lost 4 bases, with 17 bases between them. CDR1 and CDR2 from the germline V gene are SNHLY and FYNNEI.

The chain couples TRBV9 to TRBJ2-3, with D perhaps TRBD2 (5 bases). Germline V lookup: CDR1 SGDLS, CDR2 YYNGEE. The CDR3 is made up of 15 amino acids. V was pared by 0 bases and J by 4 bases, with 12 bases between. This CDR3 is CASSVGGFGSDTQYF. The DNA for the CDR3 is TGTGCCAGCAGCGTAGGAGGGTTTGGGTCAGATACGCAGTATTTT.

The chain joins TRBV30 to TRBJ1-1, with D possibly being TRBD1 (6 bases). The germline V and J ends were trimmed by 3 bases and 4 bases, with 15 bases remaining between them. Germline assignment: CDR1 GTSNPN and CDR2 SVGIG (reference sequence). The CDR3 totals 14 residues. The DNA for the CDR3 is TGTGCCTGGAGCCCCGGCAGGGGAGTCACTGAAGCTTTCTTT. Protein product: CAWSPGRGVTEAFF. The full variable domain, completed using reference TRBV30 and TRBJ1-1, is SQTIHQWPATLVQPVGSPLSLECTVEGTSNPNLYWYRQAAGRGLQLLFYSVGIGQISSEVPQNLSASRPQDRQFILSSKKLLLSDSGFYLCAWSPGRGVTEAFFGQGTRLTVV.

Worth noting for this clone: One end of the junction is discordant with germline, which a read error may explain. Other DNA sequences in this sample translate to the same CDR3. The chain carries TRBV28 and TRBJ2-4; a possible D gene is TRBD1 (6 bases). The CDR3 length is 18 residues. CDR1 and CDR2 (germline): MDHEN, SYDVKM. CDR3 sequence: CASSPLTGMSGAKNIQYF. CDR3 nucleotide sequence: TGTGCCAGCAGTCCTCTTACAGGGATGAGTGGAGCCAAAAATATTCAGTACTTC.